These T cell receptor beta chains were read from a single sample in a study of Ad26.COV2.S vaccination and SARS-CoV-2 variants. Sequencing used immunoSEQ multiplex PCR; TCRdb keeps in-frame clones, though not all of them. The sample carries about 440,000 clones, around 91% recorded once. The sequenced sample was peripheral blood, obtained in a trial of Ad26.COV2.S vaccine versus placebo. The receptor set was obtained from a person aged 18-65 years who received the Ad26.COV2.S COVID-19 vaccine or a placebo. CDR3s include the opening cysteine and the closing phenylalanine or tryptophan. D genes are given only for firm matches. Clone sizes are given selectively: once, few, many, or a class where the clone is expanded.

abundance | j_gene | d_gene | v_gene | CDR3aa | CDR3nt
NA | TRBJ2-7 | NA | TRBV23-1 | CASSFHPQIISYEQYF | TGCGCCAGCAGTTTTCACCCACAGATTATAAGCTACGAGCAGTACTTC
few | TRBJ1-2 | NA | TRBV11-2 | CASSLDRQGGGYTF | TGTGCCAGCAGCTTAGACCGGCAGGGCGGAGGCTACACCTTC
NA | TRBJ2-3 | TRBD1 | TRBV5-1 | CASSDNRGLGQRYGQYF | TGCGCCAGCAGCGATAACAGGGGGCTAGGACAGCGGTACGGGCAGTATTTT
NA | TRBJ2-2 | TRBD1 | TRBV7-2 | CASSQGQGAIRSGELFF | TGTGCCAGCAGCCAGGGACAGGGGGCGATTAGGTCCGGGGAGCTGTTTTTT
few | TRBJ2-2 | TRBD2 | TRBV4-1 | CASSQGLAGVGELFF | TGCGCCAGCAGCCAAGGACTAGCGGGAGTCGGGGAGCTGTTTTTT
NA | TRBJ2-7 | TRBD2 | TRBV10-3 | CAISDPSGDTSYEQYF | TGTGCCATCAGTGACCCTAGCGGGGATACCTCCTACGAGCAGTACTTC
NA | TRBJ2-7 | NA | TRBV21-1 | CASSKGQGFPYEQYF | TGTGCCAGCAGCAAAGGACAGGGATTTCCCTACGAGCAGTACTTC
NA | TRBJ2-2 | NA | TRBV11-2 | CASSLSGRSRVTGELFF | TGTGCCAGCAGTCTAAGCGGACGGTCCAGGGTGACCGGGGAGCTGTTTTTT
NA | TRBJ2-6 | NA | TRBV3-1/TRBV3-2 | CASSQFGRRSSGANVLTF | TGTGCCAGCAGCCAATTCGGGCGGAGAAGCTCTGGGGCCAACGTCCTGACTTTC
NA | TRBJ1-3 | NA | TRBV11-2 | CASSPSRGSSGNTIYF | TGTGCCAGCAGCCCCTCTAGGGGGTCCTCTGGAAACACCATATATTTT
NA | TRBJ2-5 | NA | TRBV19 | CASSMGRVGETQYF | TGTGCCAGTAGTATGGGGCGGGTTGGGGAGACCCAGTACTTC
NA | TRBJ2-5 | NA | TRBV7-6 | CASSLAGVEYF | TGTGCCAGCAGCTTAGCTGGGGTAGAGTACTTC
once | TRBJ2-5 | NA | TRBV28 | CASSSRGRGQETQYF | TGTGCCAGCAGTTCGAGAGGGCGGGGCCAAGAGACCCAGTACTTC
NA | TRBJ2-7 | TRBD2 | TRBV5-6 | CASRRAGSYEQYF | TGTGCCAGCCGGCGAGCGGGATCCTACGAGCAGTACTTC
NA | TRBJ2-5 | NA | TRBV3-1/TRBV3-2 | CASSAPGQKETQYF | TGTGCCAGCTCAGCACCGGGACAAAAAGAGACCCAGTACTTC
once | TRBJ2-2 | TRBD2 | TRBV19 | CASSPPGGGKNTGELFF | TGTGCCAGTAGTCCCCCGGGGGGGGGAAAGAATACCGGGGAGCTGTTTTTT
once | TRBJ2-3 | TRBD2 | TRBV6-1 | CASTEGKRGTDTQYF | TGTGCCAGCACTGAAGGGAAGCGGGGGACAGATACGCAGTATTTT
NA | TRBJ2-1 | NA | TRBV6-5 | CASSGGGASYNEQFF | TGTGCCAGCAGCGGAGGGGGCGCCTCCTACAATGAGCAGTTCTTC
once | TRBJ2-2 | TRBD2 | TRBV10-3 | CAIRTSGNTGELFF | TGTGCCATTCGGACTAGCGGGAACACCGGGGAGCTGTTTTTT
NA | TRBJ1-5 | NA | TRBV7-2 | CASSNLNQPQHF | TGTGCCAGCAGCAATCTAAATCAGCCCCAGCATTTT
NA | TRBJ1-6 | TRBD1 | TRBV14 | CASSQRQGWNSPLHF | TGTGCCAGCAGCCAAAGACAGGGTTGGAATTCACCCCTCCACTTT
NA | TRBJ1-4 | TRBD1 | TRBV2 | CASCTRDSWDEKLFF | TGTGCCAGCTGCACCCGGGACAGCTGGGATGAAAAACTGTTTTTT
NA | TRBJ2-7 | NA | TRBV14 | CASSHFVRQELQYF | TGTGCCAGCAGCCATTTTGTTAGGCAGGAACTGCAGTACTTC
NA | TRBJ2-5 | TRBD2 | TRBV7-8 | CASSLMASGTETQYF | TGTGCCAGCAGCTTAATGGCTAGCGGGACGGAGACCCAGTACTTC
NA | TRBJ2-7 | TRBD2 | TRBV5-1 | CASSPRTSGAYEQYF | TGCGCCAGCAGCCCACGGACTAGCGGGGCCTACGAGCAGTACTTC
NA | TRBJ2-1 | NA | TRBV9 | CASSPGGGGNEQFF | TGTGCCAGCAGCCCTGGTGGGGGCGGGAATGAGCAGTTCTTC
NA | TRBJ2-7 | NA | TRBV27 | CASSLSFQPSYEQYF | TGTGCCAGCAGTTTATCGTTTCAGCCTTCCTACGAGCAGTACTTC
NA | TRBJ2-7 | NA | TRBV9 | CASSVDPAGTYEQYF | TGTGCCAGCAGCGTAGACCCGGCGGGCACCTACGAGCAGTACTTC
NA | TRBJ1-2 | TRBD1 | TRBV27 | CASSLDRRYGYTF | TGTGCCAGCAGTTTGGACAGGCGGTATGGCTACACCTTC
few | TRBJ2-2 | NA | TRBV7-2 | CASSPDSPGNTGELFF | TGTGCCAGCAGCCCCGACAGTCCAGGGAACACCGGGGAGCTGTTTTTT
NA | TRBJ2-2 | NA | TRBV4-2 | CASSQESGELFF | TGTGCCAGCAGCCAAGAGTCCGGGGAGCTGTTTTTT
NA | TRBJ2-7 | TRBD2 | TRBV2 | CATLRGLAADEQYF | TGTGCTACTCTGAGGGGACTAGCCGCTGACGAGCAGTACTTC
NA | TRBJ1-1 | NA | TRBV9 | CASARVKTLNTEAFF | TGTGCCAGCGCCCGGGTGAAAACTTTGAACACTGAAGCTTTCTTT
few | TRBJ1-3 | TRBD1 | TRBV7-9 | CASSFDRDGNTIYF | TGTGCCAGCAGCTTCGACAGGGATGGAAACACCATATATTTT
NA | TRBJ2-7 | NA | TRBV28 | CASRGFSNEQYF | TGTGCCAGCAGGGGATTCAGCAACGAGCAGTACTTC
NA | TRBJ1-2 | TRBD1 | TRBV29-1 | CSVDLLGTGGSGYTF | TGCAGCGTTGATCTTTTGGGGACAGGGGGCTCTGGCTACACCTTC
NA | TRBJ1-5 | NA | TRBV9 | CASSSYPTRDQPQHF | TGTGCCAGCAGCTCCTACCCAACGCGGGATCAGCCCCAGCATTTT
NA | TRBJ2-1 | NA | TRBV3-1/TRBV3-2 | CASSQAGNEQFF | TGTGCCAGCAGCCAAGCAGGCAATGAGCAGTTCTTC
NA | TRBJ2-1 | TRBD2 | TRBV5-1 | CASRPTSGNNEQFF | TGCGCCAGCAGGCCTACTAGCGGGAACAATGAGCAGTTCTTC
NA | TRBJ1-4 | NA | TRBV6-6 | CASRVTATNEKLFF | TGTGCCAGCAGGGTGACAGCAACTAATGAAAAACTGTTTTTT
few | TRBJ2-3 | NA | TRBV5-4 | CASSFTGFSTDTQYF | TGTGCCAGCAGCTTCACAGGCTTTAGCACAGATACGCAGTATTTT